The source of this T cell receptor beta chain is a study of T cell changes during pregnancy in multiple sclerosis. CDR1 SNHLY and CDR2 FYNNEI come from the germline V gene. The CDR3 spans 13 residues. Trimming at V came to 4 bases and at J to 6 bases, leaving 5 bases not matched to a gene. Assay: immunoSEQ multiplex PCR; the TCRdb copy retains only in-frame clones and omits some. The sample has 88,000 or so clones, 90% to 95% seen once. Sequencing used peripheral blood, obtained before pregnancy. This rearrangement joins TRBV2 to TRBJ1-1, with 7 bases that match TRBD1. The TCR sequence derives from a female donor with multiple sclerosis, enrolled in a pregnancy study. The CDR3 region is CASSGTGFAEAFF. As DNA, the CDR3 is TGTGCCAGCAGTGGGACAGGTTTCGCTGAAGCTTTCTTT. Together with reference TRBV2 and TRBJ1-1, the CDR3 gives the full variable domain: EPEVTQTPSHQVTQMGQEVILRCVPISNHLYFYWYRQILGQKVEFLVSFYNNEISEKSEIFDDQFSVERPDGSNFTLKIRSTKLEDSAMYFCASSGTGFAEAFFGQGTRLTVV.